This paragraph covers one T cell receptor (beta chain) sequence. Its antigen is still unknown. The data originate from a study of shared clonotypes between healthy human individuals. Study results and limitations: Estimated clonotype richness was generally higher in naive than memory subsets.

The naive CD8 fraction comprised CD45RO-negative cells positively selected for CCR7 and excluded terminally differentiated effector memory CD45RA+ cells. The study drew all its donors from Caucasian adults living in Nashville, Tennessee. V was shortened by 1 base and J by 7 bases, with 8 bases between the two germline ends. Germline CDR1 and CDR2: SGHRS and YFSETQ. The CDR3 runs to 13 residues. Original processing methods: Without quality scores, immunoSEQ junctional reads could not be filtered like full-length reads. TCRdb's table, derived via immunoSEQ multiplex PCR, lists solely in-frame clones and lacks some. That table is the source of V, J and clone size, and D and trimming were worked out from the DNA. The data show 660,000 or so clones, roughly 96% seen once.

The clonotype was recovered from a woman in her 30s in good health. V usage is TRBV5-1 and J usage is TRBJ2-2, with unresolved D. Source material: naive CD8+ T cells sorted from blood. This chain's CDR3 is CASSLLRNGELFF. Here the CDR3 DNA reads TGCGCCAGCAGCTTGTTAAGGAACGGGGAGCTGTTTTTT.